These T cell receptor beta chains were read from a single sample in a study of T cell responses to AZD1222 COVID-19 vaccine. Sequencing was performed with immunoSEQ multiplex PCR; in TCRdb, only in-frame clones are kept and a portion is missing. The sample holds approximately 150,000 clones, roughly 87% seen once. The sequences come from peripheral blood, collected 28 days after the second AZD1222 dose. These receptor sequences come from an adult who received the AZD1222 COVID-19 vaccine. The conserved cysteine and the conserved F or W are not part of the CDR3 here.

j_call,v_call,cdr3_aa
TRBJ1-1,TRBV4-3,ASSQATPVKAPILNTEAF
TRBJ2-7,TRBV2,ASRKDRPYEQY
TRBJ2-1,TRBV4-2,ASSQGASPRNEQF
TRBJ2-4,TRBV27,ASSLGGIGIQY
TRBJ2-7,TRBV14,ASSSGLAGWGYEQY
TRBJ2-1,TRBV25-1,ASSKTLEQF
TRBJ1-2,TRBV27,ASSLSSNYGYT
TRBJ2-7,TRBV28,ASSFLTSGGPYEQY
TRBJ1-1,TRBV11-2,ASSPDTEAF
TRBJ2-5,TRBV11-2,ASRPDTGQETQY
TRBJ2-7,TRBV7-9,ASKGSHYEQY
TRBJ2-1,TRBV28,ASSPPRQTTYNEQF
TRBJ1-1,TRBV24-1,ATSAEGGTEAF
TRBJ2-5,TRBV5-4,ASSLGTGQETQY
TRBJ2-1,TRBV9,ASSTPQGIGEQF
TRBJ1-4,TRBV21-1,ASSKVGGAGYEKLF
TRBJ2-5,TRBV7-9,ASSLGRGQETQY
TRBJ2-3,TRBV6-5,ASSSLSGRPEDTQY
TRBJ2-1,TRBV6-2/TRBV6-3,ASSFQGAPFYNEQF
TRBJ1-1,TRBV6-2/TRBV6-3,ASSSWGQSAF
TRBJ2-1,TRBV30,AWSANEQF
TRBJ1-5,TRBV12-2,ASRLRARWCNQPQH
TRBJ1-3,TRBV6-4,ASSDPRDAYYFSGNTIY
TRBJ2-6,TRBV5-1,ASSSGLANSGANVLT
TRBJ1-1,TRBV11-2,ASSLDQFLGETEAF
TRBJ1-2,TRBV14,ASSPSPGLLYGYT
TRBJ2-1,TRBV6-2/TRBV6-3,ASSSGTSWYNEQF
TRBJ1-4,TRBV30,AWSARGAEKLF
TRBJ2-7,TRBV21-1,ASSRTGLGSYEQY
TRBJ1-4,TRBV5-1,ASSLGRGVREKLF
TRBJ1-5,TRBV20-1,SAWDAGPQH
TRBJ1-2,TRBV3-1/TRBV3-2,ASSQGQGVRSYGYT
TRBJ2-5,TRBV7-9,ASSFPPVFPGLEETQY